The following is a T cell receptor (beta chain) sequence with its context. Its antigen is not known. This sample is part of a study of beta chain features in type 1 diabetes. Study overall: In age, gender and cell yields, patients were similar to healthy donors. All samples together contributed approximately 100 million sorted cells for examination. Study observations and caveats: All four CD4+ subsets from Type 1 diabetes patients carried moderately but significantly shorter TCRB CDR3s.

V trimming: 1 base; J trimming: 3 bases; junction bases outside the gene matches: 7. This CDR3 has 16 residues. CDR1 is MGHDK and CDR2 is SYGVNS in the germline V gene. Expressed TCRB transcripts were sequenced because the isolated RNA had all been reverse transcribed beforehand. Sequenced by immunoSEQ multiplex PCR; TCRdb stores in-frame clones only, minus some. The repertoire holds fewer than 350,000 clones, with 15% as singletons. J is TRBJ2-7 and V is TRBV25-1; 9 nucleotides match TRBD1. Input material: naive CD4+ T cells from blood. The source is a man aged 18-30 years with type 1 diabetes. The CDR3 bases are TGTGCCAGCAGTGAATCCGGGACAGGGAATGGCTACGAGCAGTACTTC. This translates into CASSESGTGNGYEQYF.